This T cell receptor (beta chain) derives from a study of glioma-infiltrating T cells. About the study: Target coverage was about 4- to 10-fold for approximately 1 million blood T cells.

The germline V gene encodes CDR1 SGHTA and CDR2 FQGNSA. Trimming took 6 bases from V and 4 from J; bases not matched to a gene: 13. The CDR3 runs to 17 residues. Findings and limits, study-wide: Signature shared blood CDR3 motifs were enriched in low-divergence and depleted in high-divergence patients. Tissue-blood divergence was below expectation in non-neoplastic patients, above in gliomas.

The iRepertoire nested amplicon-rescue multiplex PCR amplified TCR alpha and beta CDR3s from RNA. Tissue mRNA or PBMC total RNA, about 90-450 ng, went into one-step reverse transcription and amplification. Each CDR3 protein gets one entry after TCRdb re-called the multiplex PCR reads with MiXCR. The sample includes about 410,000 distinct CDR3 sequences, 41% of them seen just once. Remarks on this clonotype: Its antigen is unknown.

The chain is built from TRBV7-2 and TRBJ2-3, with 10 bases lining up with TRBD2. The sequencing sample was made of glioma tissue, nonneoplastic brain tissue, or PBMCs (not recorded which). The clonotype was recovered from a human donor with low-grade glioma or glioblastoma, undergoing nonglioma brain surgery, or in good health (not recorded which). CDR3 region: CASRSFGLAVSADTQYF. CDR3 sequence (DNA): TGTGCCAGCAGGTCTTTTGGACTAGCGGTTAGTGCAGATACGCAGTATTTT.